This TCR beta chain was recorded in a study of shared clonotypes between healthy human individuals. Using immunoSEQ multiplex PCR, the repertoire was profiled, and TCRdb retains in-frame clones only, with some absent. This sample carries 800,000 or so clones, about 97% of them seen once, and the ten largest clones take around 0.25%. Unmatched junction bases numbered 0, after V lost 4 bases and J lost 2 bases. Germline V gene data show CDR1 as SEHNR and CDR2 as FQNEAQ (reference sequence). The CDR3 is 15 residues long. This clone was seen only once. The antigen remains undetermined. Selected positively for CCR7 and CD45RO-negative, naive CD8 cells excluded terminally differentiated effector memory CD45RA+ cells. Study-wide results and caveats: Some clonotypes were shared by all four sorted-subset donors, while others were not shared. The non-shared ones had lower generation probabilities than the shared ones. Sharing of clonotypes among donors was expected to vary with sequencing depth. Sharing across four donors was highest in naive CD4 (approximately 5%) and lowest in memory CD8 (approximately 0.4%).

This chain links TRBV7-9 with TRBJ2-1, with 12 bases identical to TRBD2. Sequences were obtained from naive CD8+ T cells sorted from blood. This TCR was recovered from a man aged 30-40 years in good health. CDR3 DNA: TGTGCCAGCAGCTCTAGCGGGAGGGCCTACAATGAGCAGTTCTTC. This gives the protein CASSSSGRAYNEQFF.